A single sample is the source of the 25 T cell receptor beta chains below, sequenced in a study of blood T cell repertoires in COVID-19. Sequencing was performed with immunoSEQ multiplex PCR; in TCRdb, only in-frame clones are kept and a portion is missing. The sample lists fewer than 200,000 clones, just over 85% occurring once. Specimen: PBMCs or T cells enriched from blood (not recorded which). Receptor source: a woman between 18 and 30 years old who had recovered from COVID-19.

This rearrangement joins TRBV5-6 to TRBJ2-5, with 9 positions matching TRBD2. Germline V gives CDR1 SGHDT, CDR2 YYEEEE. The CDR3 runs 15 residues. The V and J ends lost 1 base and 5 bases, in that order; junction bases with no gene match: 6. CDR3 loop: CASSLLASGMETQYF. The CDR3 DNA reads TGTGCCAGCAGCTTGTTGGCTAGCGGGATGGAGACCCAGTACTTC.

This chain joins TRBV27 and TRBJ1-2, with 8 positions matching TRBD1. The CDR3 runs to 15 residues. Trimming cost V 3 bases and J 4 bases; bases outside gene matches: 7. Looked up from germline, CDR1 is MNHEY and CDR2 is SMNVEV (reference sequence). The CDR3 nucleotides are TGTGCCAGCAGTTTCCAGGGGGCGTTATCCTATGGCTACACCTTC. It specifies CASSFQGALSYGYTF.

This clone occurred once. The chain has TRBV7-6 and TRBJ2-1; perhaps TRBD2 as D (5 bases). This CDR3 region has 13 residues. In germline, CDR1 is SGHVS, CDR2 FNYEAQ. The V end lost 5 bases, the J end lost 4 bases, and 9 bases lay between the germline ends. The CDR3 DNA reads TGTGCCAGCAGCCTCGGGATTTACAATGAGCAGTTCTTC. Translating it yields CASSLGIYNEQFF.

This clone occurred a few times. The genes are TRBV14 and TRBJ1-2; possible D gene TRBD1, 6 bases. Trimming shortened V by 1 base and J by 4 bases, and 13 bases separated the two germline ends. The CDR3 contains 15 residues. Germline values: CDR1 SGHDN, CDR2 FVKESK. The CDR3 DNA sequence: TGTGCCAGCAGCCAAGTTCGGGACACCGCCTATGGCTACACCTTC. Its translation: CASSQVRDTAYGYTF.

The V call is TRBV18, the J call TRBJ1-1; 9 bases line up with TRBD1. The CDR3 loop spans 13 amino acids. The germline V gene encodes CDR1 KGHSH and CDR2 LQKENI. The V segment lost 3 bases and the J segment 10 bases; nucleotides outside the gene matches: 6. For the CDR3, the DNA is TGTGCCAGCTCACCGGGGACAGGGTGGTCAGCTTTCTTT. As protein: CASSPGTGWSAFF.

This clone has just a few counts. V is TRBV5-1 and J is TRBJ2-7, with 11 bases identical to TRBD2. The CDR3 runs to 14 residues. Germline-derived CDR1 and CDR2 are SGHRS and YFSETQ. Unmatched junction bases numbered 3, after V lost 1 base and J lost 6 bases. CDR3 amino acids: CASSLTSGSTEQYF. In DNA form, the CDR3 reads TGCGCCAGCAGCTTGACTAGCGGGAGCACCGAGCAGTACTTC.

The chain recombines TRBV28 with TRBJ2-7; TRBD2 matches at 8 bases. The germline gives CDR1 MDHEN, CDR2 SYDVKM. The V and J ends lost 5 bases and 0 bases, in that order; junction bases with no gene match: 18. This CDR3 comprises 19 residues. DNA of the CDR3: TGTGCCAGCAGTACCGCGGGACTAGGTCTGTGGAGTTTCTCCTACGAGCAGTACTTC. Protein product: CASSTAGLGLWSFSYEQYF.

The CDR3 DNA sequence: TGTGCCAGCCCCGGAGACAGGGTCGCTGAAGCTTTCTTT. It is translated as CASPGDRVAEAFF. The V gene is TRBV2, the J gene TRBJ1-1; 7 bases match TRBD1. This CDR3 is 13 amino acids long. Trimming cost V 8 bases and J 6 bases; bases outside gene matches: 9. CDR1 and CDR2 (germline): SNHLY, FYNNEI.

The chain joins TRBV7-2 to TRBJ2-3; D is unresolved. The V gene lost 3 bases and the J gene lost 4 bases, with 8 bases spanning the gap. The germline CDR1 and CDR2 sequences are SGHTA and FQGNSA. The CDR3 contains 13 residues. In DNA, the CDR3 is TGTGCCAGCAGCTTGAGCATCTCAGATACGCAGTATTTT. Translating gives CASSLSISDTQYF.

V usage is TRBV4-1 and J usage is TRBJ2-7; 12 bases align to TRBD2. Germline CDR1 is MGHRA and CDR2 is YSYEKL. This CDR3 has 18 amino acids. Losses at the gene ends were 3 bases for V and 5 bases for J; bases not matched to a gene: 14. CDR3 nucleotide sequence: TGCGCCAGCAGCCAGGATCGCCTAGCGGGAGGGGGAGGAGACGAGCAGTACTTC. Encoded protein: CASSQDRLAGGGGDEQYF.

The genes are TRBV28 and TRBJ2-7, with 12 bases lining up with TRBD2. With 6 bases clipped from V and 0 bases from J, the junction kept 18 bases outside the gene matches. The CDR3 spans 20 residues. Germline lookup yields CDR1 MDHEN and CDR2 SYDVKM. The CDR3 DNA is TGTGCCAGCAGCCCTCCGTTGGGAACTAGCGGGGGGTCTAGCTCCTACGAGCAGTACTTC. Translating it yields CASSPPLGTSGGSSSYEQYF.

DNA for the CDR3: TGTGCCATCTATGAACAGGGAAATAATGAAGCTTTCTTT. This sequence encodes CAIYEQGNNEAFF. The chain combines TRBV10-3 with TRBJ1-1, with TRBD1 as a possible D gene (6 bases). CDR1 ENHRY and CDR2 SYGVKD come from the germline V gene. The ends were cut back, 8 bases at V and 7 bases at J, with 17 bases in the middle. The CDR3 is 13 amino acids.

The CDR3 DNA sequence: TGTGCCATCAGTGACGATCAGGGGCCGGGCCAGCCCCAGCATTTT. Its protein product is CAISDDQGPGQPQHF. V is TRBV10-3 and J is TRBJ1-5; D is perhaps TRBD1 (6 bases). V was shortened by 3 bases and J by 7 bases, with 16 bases between the two germline ends. Per germline, CDR1 ENHRY and CDR2 SYGVKD. The CDR3 is 15 residues long.

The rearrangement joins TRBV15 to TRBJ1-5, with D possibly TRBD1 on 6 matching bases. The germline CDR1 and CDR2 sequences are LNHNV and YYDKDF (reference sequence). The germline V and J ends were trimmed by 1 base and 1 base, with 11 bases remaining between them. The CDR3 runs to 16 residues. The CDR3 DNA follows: TGTGCCACCAGCAGAGCCCCTGGACAGAGCAATCAGCCCCAGCATTTT. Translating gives CATSRAPGQSNQPQHF.

The CDR3 here is CASSYHEGNSPLHF. The CDR3 nucleotides are TGTGCCAGCAGTTACCACGAGGGTAATTCACCCCTCCACTTT. V and J are TRBV27 and TRBJ1-6; the D is unclear. The ends were cut back, 4 bases at V and 6 bases at J, with 10 bases in the middle. CDR3 size: 14 residues. Per germline, CDR1 MNHEY and CDR2 SMNVEV (reference sequence).

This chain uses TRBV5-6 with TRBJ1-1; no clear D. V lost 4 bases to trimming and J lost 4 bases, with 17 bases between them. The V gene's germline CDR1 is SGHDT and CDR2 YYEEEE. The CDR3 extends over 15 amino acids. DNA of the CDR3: TGTGCCAGCAGCCCCGTTCGCGGGTCGGGCACTGAAGCTTTCTTT. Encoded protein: CASSPVRGSGTEAFF. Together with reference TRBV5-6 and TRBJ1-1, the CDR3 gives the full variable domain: DAGVTQSPTHLIKTRGQQVTLRCSPKSGHDTVSWYQQALGQGPQFIFQYYEEEERQRGNFPDRFSGHQFPNYSSELNVNALLLGDSALYLCASSPVRGSGTEAFFGQGTRLTVV.

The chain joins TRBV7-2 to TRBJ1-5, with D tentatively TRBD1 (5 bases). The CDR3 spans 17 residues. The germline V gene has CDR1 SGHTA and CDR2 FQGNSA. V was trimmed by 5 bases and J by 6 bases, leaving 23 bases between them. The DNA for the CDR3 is TGTGCCAGCAGCCCCGGGACTCCAACCTTATTTAGTCAGCCCCAGCATTTT. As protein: CASSPGTPTLFSQPQHF.

CDR3 protein: CASSLAPAGGANNEQFF. The CDR3 nucleotides read TGCGCCAGCAGCTTGGCCCCAGCGGGAGGCGCAAACAATGAGCAGTTCTTC. This chain uses TRBV5-1 with TRBJ2-1; 9 positions agree with TRBD2. This CDR3 has 17 amino acids. Trimming cost V 0 bases and J 5 bases; bases outside gene matches: 9. Germline V gene sequence: CDR1 SGHRS, CDR2 YFSETQ.

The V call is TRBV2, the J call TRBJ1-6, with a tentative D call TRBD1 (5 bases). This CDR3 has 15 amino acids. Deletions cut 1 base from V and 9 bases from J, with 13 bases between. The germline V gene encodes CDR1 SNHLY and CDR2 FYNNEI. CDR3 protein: CASSEGQPRGSPLHF. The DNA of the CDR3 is TGTGCCAGCAGTGAAGGGCAGCCAAGGGGTTCACCCCTCCACTTT.

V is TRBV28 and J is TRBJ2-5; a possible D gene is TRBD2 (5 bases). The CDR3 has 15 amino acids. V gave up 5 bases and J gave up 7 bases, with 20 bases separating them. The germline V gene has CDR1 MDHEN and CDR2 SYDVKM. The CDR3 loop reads CASSRGLGPRTTQYF. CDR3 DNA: TGTGCCAGCAGTCGGGGTTTGGGTCCCCGTACGACCCAGTACTTC.

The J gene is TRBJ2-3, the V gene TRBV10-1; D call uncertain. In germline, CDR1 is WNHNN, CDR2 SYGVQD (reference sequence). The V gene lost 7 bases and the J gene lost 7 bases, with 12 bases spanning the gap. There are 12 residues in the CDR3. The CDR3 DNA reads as TGCGCCAGCAACCACCCAGGAAATACGCAGTATTTT. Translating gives CASNHPGNTQYF.

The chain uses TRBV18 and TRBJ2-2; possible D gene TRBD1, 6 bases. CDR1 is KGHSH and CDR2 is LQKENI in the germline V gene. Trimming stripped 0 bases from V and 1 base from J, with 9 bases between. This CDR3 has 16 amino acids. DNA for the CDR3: TGTGCCAGCTCACCACCCGGGACAAGGAACACCGGGGAGCTGTTTTTT. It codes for CASSPPGTRNTGELFF.

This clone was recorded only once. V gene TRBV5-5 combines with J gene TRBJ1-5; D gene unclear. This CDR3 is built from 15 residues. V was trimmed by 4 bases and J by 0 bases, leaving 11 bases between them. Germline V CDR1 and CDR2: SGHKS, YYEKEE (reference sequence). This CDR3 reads CASSPVGSSNQPQHF. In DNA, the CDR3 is TGTGCCAGCAGCCCGGTGGGGAGTAGCAATCAGCCCCAGCATTTT.

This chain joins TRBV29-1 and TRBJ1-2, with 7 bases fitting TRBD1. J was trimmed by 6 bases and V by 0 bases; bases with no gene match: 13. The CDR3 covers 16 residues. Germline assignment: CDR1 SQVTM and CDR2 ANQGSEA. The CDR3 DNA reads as TGCAGCGTTGAAGACTGGGGACAGAATGTGGAAAATGGCTACACCTTC. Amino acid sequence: CSVEDWGQNVENGYTF.

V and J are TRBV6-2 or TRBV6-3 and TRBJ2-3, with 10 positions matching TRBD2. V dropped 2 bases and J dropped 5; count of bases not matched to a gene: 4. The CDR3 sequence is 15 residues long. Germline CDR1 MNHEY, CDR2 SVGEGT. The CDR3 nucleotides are TGTGCCAGCAGTTACGGGACTAGCGCGAGAGATACGCAGTATTTT. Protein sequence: CASSYGTSARDTQYF.